The clone carrying this T cell receptor (beta chain) was seen repeatedly, ten times or more. The data derive from a study of Graves' ophthalmopathy and Graves' hyperthyroidism. PBMCs were isolated from an approximately 9.4 ml sample of fresh peripheral blood. Germline CDR1 SQVTM, CDR2 ANQGSEA. This CDR3 region has 13 residues. Trimming left V 5 bases short and J 1 base short, with 11 bases between. Researchers took RNA transcripts and amplified TCR beta CDR3 regions from them. Second-round multiplex PCR came after a first-round RT-PCR that employed HTBI primers. Each CDR3 protein gets one entry after TCRdb re-called the multiplex PCR reads with MiXCR. Among under 800,000 distinct CDR3 sequences listed, 22% were seen once.

This chain connects TRBV29-1 to TRBJ1-1; D gene ambiguous. This clonotype originated in a woman aged 18-29 years with stable Graves' hyperthyroidism. Some clones in this sample may be carry-over from other donors' samples. The sample taken for sequencing was peripheral blood. The chain's CDR3 is CSVPPIQNTEAFF. The CDR3 DNA reads as TGCAGCGTTCCTCCGATTCAGAACACTGAAGCTTTCTTT. Together with reference TRBV29-1 and TRBJ1-1, the CDR3 gives the full variable domain: SAVISQKPSRDICQRGTSLTIQCQVDSQVTMMFWYRQQPGQSLTLIATANQGSEATYESGFVIDKFPISRPNLTFSTLTVSNMSPEDSSIYLCSVPPIQNTEAFFGQGTRLTVV.